These 2 T cell receptor beta chains originate from one sample sequenced in a study of blood T cell repertoires in COVID-19. Here immunoSEQ multiplex PCR was the method, and the copy in TCRdb shows in-frame clones only, minus some. The table shows 150,000 to 200,000 clones, with more than 70% occurring only once. Material: peripheral blood. The source of these receptors is an elderly woman with active or convalescent COVID-19.

The genes are TRBV7-8 and TRBJ1-5, with 9 bases identical to TRBD1. The junction had 6 bases not matched to a gene; V was cut back by 4 bases and J by 5 bases. CDR1 SGHVS and CDR2 FQNEAQ come from the germline V gene. CDR3 length: 15 amino acids. CDR3 in amino acids: CASSWWTGVDQPQHF. CDR3 bases: TGTGCCAGCAGCTGGTGGACAGGGGTTGATCAGCCCCAGCATTTT.

J is TRBJ2-7 and V is TRBV2; 12 positions agree with TRBD2. Germline CDR1 reads SNHLY; CDR2 reads FYNNEI. The CDR3 runs 16 residues. The J segment lost 10 bases and the V segment lost 3 bases, leaving 13 bases of the junction unmatched. The CDR3 sequence is CASSDSLAGGTPSQYF. CDR3 nucleotide sequence: TGTGCCAGCAGTGATTCGCTAGCGGGGGGGACCCCGTCCCAGTACTTC.